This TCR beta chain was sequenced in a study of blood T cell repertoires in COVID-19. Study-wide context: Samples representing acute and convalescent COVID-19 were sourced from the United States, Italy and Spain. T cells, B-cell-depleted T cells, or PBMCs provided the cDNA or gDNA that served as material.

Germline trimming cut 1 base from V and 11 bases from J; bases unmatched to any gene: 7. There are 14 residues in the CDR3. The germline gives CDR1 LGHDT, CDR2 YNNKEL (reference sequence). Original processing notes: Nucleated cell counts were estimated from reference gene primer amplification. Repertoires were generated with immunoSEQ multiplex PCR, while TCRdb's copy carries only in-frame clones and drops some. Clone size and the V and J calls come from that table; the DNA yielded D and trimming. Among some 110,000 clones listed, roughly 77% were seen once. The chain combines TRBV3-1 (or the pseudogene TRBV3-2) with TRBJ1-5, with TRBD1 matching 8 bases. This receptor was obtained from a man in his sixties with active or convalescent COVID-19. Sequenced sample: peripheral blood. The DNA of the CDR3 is TGTGCCAGCAGCCAAGGTACAGGGGGAAAGACCCAGCATTTT. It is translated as CASSQGTGGKTQHF.